These 5 T cell receptor beta chains were sequenced from one sample in a study of graft-versus-host responses after intestinal transplantation. For these receptors, no antigen is known. The method was immunoSEQ multiplex PCR; TCRdb's version includes in-frame clones alone and lacks a portion of them. The data contain some 130,000 clones, about 92% of them seen just once; the ten biggest clones take up around 0.15%. The specimen comprised unstimulated CD4+ T cells sorted from spleen or lymph node cells, sampled before intestinal transplant. Receptors originate from a human donor who received an intestinal transplant.

This clone was seen just once. The rearrangement links TRBV4-1 to TRBJ1-6; tentative D call: TRBD1 (5 bases). V lost 0 bases, J lost 0 bases, and 9 bases lay in between. This CDR3 spans 17 amino acids. Germline V gene lookup returns CDR1 MGHRA and CDR2 YSYEKL. The CDR3 DNA sequence: TGCGCCAGCAGCCAAGATGGCAGGGCCTCCTATAATTCACCCCTCCACTTT. Residues: CASSQDGRASYNSPLHF.

The chain employs TRBV4-1 and TRBJ1-1; tentative D call: TRBD1 (5 bases). The germline V gene has CDR1 MGHRA and CDR2 YSYEKL. The CDR3 extends over 14 amino acids. V gave up 0 bases and J gave up 4 bases, with 9 bases separating them. Written as DNA, the CDR3 is TGCGCCAGCAGCCAAGATCTAGGGGTCACTGAAGCTTTCTTT. It codes for CASSQDLGVTEAFF.

V usage is TRBV11-2 and J usage is TRBJ2-3; 9 positions match TRBD2. With V trimmed by 3 bases and J by 3 bases, 1 base remained unmatched. The CDR3 spans 14 residues. Per germline, CDR1 SGHAT and CDR2 FQNNGV. The CDR3 spells CASSLGLATDTQYF. CDR3 DNA: TGTGCCAGCAGCTTGGGACTAGCAACAGATACGCAGTATTTT.

V gene TRBV4-1 combines with J gene TRBJ1-4; no firm D call. V shed 0 bases and J shed 8 bases, with 16 bases lying between them. Per the germline V gene, CDR1 is MGHRA and CDR2 is YSYEKL. The CDR3 covers 16 residues. CDR3 amino acids: CASSQDRPVPGEKLFF. The CDR3 coding sequence is TGCGCCAGCAGCCAAGATAGGCCGGTCCCGGGGGAAAAACTGTTTTTT.

The chain links TRBV19 to TRBJ1-1, with 8 bases aligning to TRBD1. CDR1 is LNHDA, CDR2 SQIVND, per germline (reference sequence). After removal of 10 bases from V and 0 bases from J, the junction contained 7 bases not matched to a gene. The CDR3 extends over 14 amino acids. The CDR3 here is CATRDRRLNTEAFF. Here the CDR3 DNA reads TGTGCCACCCGGGACAGGAGATTGAACACTGAAGCTTTCTTT.